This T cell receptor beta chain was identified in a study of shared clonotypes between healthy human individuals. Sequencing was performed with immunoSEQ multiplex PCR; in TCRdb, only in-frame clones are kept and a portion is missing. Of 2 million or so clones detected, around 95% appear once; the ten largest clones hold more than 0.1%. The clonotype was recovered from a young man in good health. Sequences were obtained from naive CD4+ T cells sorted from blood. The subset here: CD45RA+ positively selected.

CDR3 sequence reads: CASSFSGTTYEQYF. CDR3 DNA sequence: TGCGCCAGCAGCTTTTCGGGAACCACCTACGAGCAGTACTTC. V and J are TRBV5-1 and TRBJ2-7; a weak D match, TRBD2 (5 bases). V lost 2 bases to trimming and J lost 2 bases, with 11 bases between them. The germline V gene has CDR1 SGHRS and CDR2 YFSETQ. This CDR3 has 14 amino acids.